This TCR beta chain was captured in a study of T cell responses to AZD1222 COVID-19 vaccine. General study findings and limits: Repertoire sampling occurred only after the peak T cell response.

The CDR3 contains 11 residues. CDR1 and CDR2 (germline): DFQATT, SNEGSKA (reference sequence). V dropped 5 bases and J dropped 13; count of bases not matched to a gene: 7. Repertoires were generated with immunoSEQ multiplex PCR, while TCRdb's copy carries only in-frame clones and drops some. This sample has 85,000 to 120,000 clones, with roughly 90% found just once. This clone occurred a few times. The antigen is unknown. This sample comprised peripheral blood, obtained on day 0 of AZD1222 vaccination. The V gene is TRBV20-1, the J gene TRBJ2-5, with 10 bases fitting TRBD2. The TCR was taken from an adult in good health. The CDR3 loop reads CSAETSGYAYF. As DNA, the CDR3 is TGCAGTGCTGAGACTAGCGGGTATGCGTACTTC.